One sample yielded the 5 T cell receptor beta chains listed below, sequenced in a study of T cell responses to AZD1222 COVID-19 vaccine. Method: immunoSEQ multiplex PCR; TCRdb's copy keeps in-frame clones and lacks some. The sample yields 150,000 to 160,000 clones, 80% to 90% seen once. The material sequenced was peripheral blood, taken after recovery from COVID-19. Every receptor here comes from an adult who had recovered from COVID-19.

On this clone itself: An end of the junction does not agree with germline; a read error may underlie this. The rearrangement uses TRBV19 and TRBJ1-1; D uncertain. In germline, CDR1 is LNHDA, CDR2 SQIVND (reference sequence). The CDR3 is 13 amino acids. DNA for the CDR3: TGTGCCAGATCGATCGGCCAGAACTCTGAAGCTTTCTTT. This translates into CARSIGQNSEAFF.

The chain employs TRBV4-1 and TRBJ1-1; weak D call: TRBD1 (5 bases). V dropped 1 base and J dropped 3 bases, with 15 bases sitting between them. Germline-derived CDR1 and CDR2 are MGHRA and YSYEKL. This CDR3 contains 16 residues. CDR3 residues: CASSQGWGSQYTEAFF. The CDR3 DNA sequence: TGCGCCAGCAGCCAAGGCTGGGGCAGTCAATACACTGAAGCTTTCTTT.

This chain connects TRBV14 to TRBJ1-1; unclear D gene. The CDR3 is 16 residues long. Germline V CDR1 and CDR2: SGHDN, FVKESK. Trimming pared 1 base from V and 4 bases from J, leaving 16 bases between. This CDR3 reads CASSQVKVVRFTEAFF. CDR3 DNA sequence: TGTGCCAGCAGCCAAGTTAAGGTCGTTAGGTTCACTGAAGCTTTCTTT.

This chain connects TRBV19 to TRBJ2-2; D is undetermined. Trimming took off 5 bases at V and 10 bases at J, with 11 bases between the two ends. Germline V lookup: CDR1 LNHDA, CDR2 SQIVND (reference sequence). The CDR3 sequence is 12 residues long. The CDR3 is CASSPSWMELFF. The CDR3 bases are TGTGCCAGTAGTCCCTCCTGGATGGAGCTGTTTTTT.

The rearrangement links TRBV11-2 to TRBJ2-3, with D uncertain. The CDR3 consists of 12 residues. The V end was cut by 3 bases, the J end by 5 bases, with 6 bases between. Germline values: CDR1 SGHAT, CDR2 FQNNGV. The CDR3 sequence is CASSLERDTQYF. The CDR3 bases are TGTGCCAGCAGCTTGGAGAGAGATACGCAGTATTTT.